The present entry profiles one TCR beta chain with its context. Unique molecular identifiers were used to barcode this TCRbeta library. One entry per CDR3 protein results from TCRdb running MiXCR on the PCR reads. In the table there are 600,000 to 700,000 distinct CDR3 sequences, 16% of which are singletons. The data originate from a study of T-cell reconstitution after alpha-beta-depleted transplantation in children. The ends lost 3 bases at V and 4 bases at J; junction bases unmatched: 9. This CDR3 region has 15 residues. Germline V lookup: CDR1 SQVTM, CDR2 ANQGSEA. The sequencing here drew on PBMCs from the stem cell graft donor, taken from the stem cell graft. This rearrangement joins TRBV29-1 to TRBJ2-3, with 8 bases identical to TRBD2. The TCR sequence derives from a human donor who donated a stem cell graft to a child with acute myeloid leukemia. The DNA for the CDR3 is TGCAGCGTTGACGCGGGGGGACGAGGGCCAGATACGCAGTATTTT. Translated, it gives CSVDAGGRGPDTQYF.